This TCR beta chain was recovered during a study of CXCR3-negative and CXCR3-positive naive CD8 T cells. Study-level results: Memory CD8+ cells had much lower diversity, and both naive subsets had comparably high diversity. TCR interaction strength was inferred from TRB CDR3 physicochemistry, as CD5 matched across naive subsets.

As concerns this clonotype: Antigen unknown.

Preparation of TRB cDNA libraries relied on 5' RACE carrying UMI labels. TCRdb re-called the 5' RACE reads, yielding one record per CDR3 amino acid sequence without DNA. Here the sample table reports fewer than 60,000 distinct CDR3 sequences. Sequencing was performed on memory CD8+ T cells from blood. This clonotype originated in a human donor in good health. Some clones in this sample may be carry-over from other donors' samples.

CDR3 in amino acids: CSVAVAGSYEQYF. This chain uses TRBV29-1 with TRBJ2-7; TCRdb's D call of TRBD1 is untestable without DNA. The CDR3 covers 13 residues. Germline V gene data show CDR1 as SQVTM and CDR2 as ANQGSEA.